This TCR beta chain was identified in a study of cytomegalovirus exposure and HLA in healthy donors. Points on this clone: Antigen specificity is unknown.

PCR amplification relied on 60 Vbeta primers (plus 13 Jbeta primers). Only in-frame clones appear in the TCRdb table, and some are missing; sequencing was by immunoSEQ multiplex PCR. The table lists 120,000 to 150,000 clones, roughly three quarters of them singletons. Whole-study results and caveats: A highly shared variant cluster was judged a likely technical artifact.

The CDR3 loop spans 18 amino acids. The germline V gene encodes CDR1 LGHNT and CDR2 FRNRAP. V was trimmed by 0 bases and J by 5 bases, leaving 22 bases between them. V and J are TRBV12-5 and TRBJ2-5; TRBD1 is a possible D gene (5 bases). The source material was PBMCs. The clonotype comes from a woman aged 25-40 years in good health and CMV-seronegative. The CDR3 DNA reads TGTGCTAGTGGTTTGGTAAGGGGCAGCAACCCCCAGTTGGAGACCCAGTACTTC. Translation: CASGLVRGSNPQLETQYF.